One and the same sample provided the 23 T cell receptor beta chains below, sequenced in a study of vaccination and CD4 T cells after COVID-19 (dated by TCRdb to between 2021 and 2024). Explained via the paper, the time point label denotes: late sampling 161 to 241 days after vaccination in a few convalescent patients. Libraries were made using PCR. Sequencing used an Illumina iSeq 100. Using fastp trimming at Q25 and MiXCR clonotype assembly, TCRdb reanalyzed the public sequencing data and kept in-frame beta chains. When rows share a CDR3 protein, they turn into one entry using the most common DNA and genes. The table for this sample lists some 29,000 distinct CDR3 sequences; over 40% of them were counted only once. Around 6% of the sample goes to the ten largest clones. The source material was CD4+ T cells from blood, sampled about 7 months after SARS-CoV-2 vaccination. The receptors shown here come from a human donor who had recovered from COVID-19.

The rearrangement joins TRBV20-1 to TRBJ2-1; TRBD2 aligns across 8 bases. The junction had 9 bases not matched to a gene; V was cut back by 0 bases and J by 5 bases. Germline assignment: CDR1 DFQATT and CDR2 SNEGSKA (reference sequence). The CDR3 loop spans 16 amino acids. This CDR3 reads CSARDPKRESHNEQFF. CDR3 DNA sequence: TGCAGTGCTAGAGATCCGAAGCGGGAGTCCCACAATGAGCAGTTCTTC.

Written as DNA, the CDR3 is TGTGCCAGTAGTATCGTATGGGGCAATGAGCAGTTCTTC. As protein: CASSIVWGNEQFF. V gene TRBV19 combines with J gene TRBJ2-1; D unclear. CDR3 length: 13 amino acids. V lost 3 bases and J lost 6, with 9 bases in between. Per the germline V gene, CDR1 is LNHDA and CDR2 is SQIVND (reference sequence).

This chain links TRBV27 with TRBJ1-1; D is uncertain. The CDR3 contains 13 residues. Germline values: CDR1 MNHEY, CDR2 SMNVEV (reference sequence). The V and J ends lost 6 bases and 6 bases respectively, with 14 bases between them. Here the CDR3 DNA reads TGTGCCAGCAGCCCGGGCGGGTTGGCTGAAGCTTTCTTT. It encodes CASSPGGLAEAFF.

The chain joins TRBV7-2 to TRBJ2-7; no clear D. V lost 4 bases and J 3 bases, leaving 7 bases between the germline ends. Germline values: CDR1 SGHTA, CDR2 FQGNSA. The CDR3 loop spans 12 amino acids. CDR3 sequence: CASSSTDYEQYF. CDR3 DNA sequence: TGTGCCAGCAGCTCAACCGACTACGAGCAGTACTTC.

The chain joins TRBV20-1 to TRBJ2-7; no definite D call. Trimming shortened V by 3 bases and J by 2 bases, and 14 bases separated the two germline ends. Germline V gene sequence: CDR1 DFQATT, CDR2 SNEGSKA (reference sequence). This CDR3 comprises 14 residues. CDR3 nucleotide sequence: TGCAGTGCTAGCCCCAGGTACTATGCCTACGAGCAGTACTTC. It translates to CSASPRYYAYEQYF.

The chain uses TRBV7-8 and TRBJ1-1, with D uncertain. V was trimmed by 3 bases and J by 6 bases, leaving 14 bases between them. The CDR3 is made up of 14 amino acids. CDR1 is SGHVS, CDR2 FQNEAQ, per germline. CDR3 sequence: CASSFFVTNPEAFF. CDR3 sequence (DNA): TGTGCCAGCAGCTTCTTCGTTACCAACCCTGAAGCTTTCTTT.

In this sample, this clonotype turned up once. V gene TRBV4-2 combines with J gene TRBJ1-1; D gene unclear. This CDR3 has 14 residues. The germline V gene has CDR1 LGHNA and CDR2 YNFKEQ. V was pared by 1 base and J by 1 base, with 7 bases between. The CDR3 sequence is CASSQVDANTEAFF. The CDR3, as DNA: TGTGCCAGCAGCCAAGTAGATGCGAACACTGAAGCTTTCTTT.

This chain links TRBV24-1 with TRBJ2-7, with D perhaps TRBD2 (5 bases). V was pared by 4 bases and J by 1 base, with 7 bases between. Germline V gene data show CDR1 as KGHDR and CDR2 as SFDVKD. This CDR3 is 13 amino acids long. This chain's CDR3 is CATSEPGSYEQYF. The CDR3 nucleotides read TGTGCCACCAGTGAACCGGGATCCTACGAGCAGTACTTC.

The chain recombines TRBV20-1 with TRBJ2-3, with 7 bases fitting TRBD2. V was clipped by 5 bases and J by 1 base; unmatched bases: 6. The CDR3 runs 14 residues. Looked up from germline, CDR1 is DFQATT and CDR2 is SNEGSKA (reference sequence). The CDR3 DNA sequence: TGCAGTGCTCGTAGCGGGCCAGGCACAGATACGCAGTATTTT. It specifies CSARSGPGTDTQYF.

CDR3 protein: CATSRGQGMETQYF. In DNA, the CDR3 is TGTGCCACCAGCAGGGGGCAGGGGATGGAGACCCAGTACTTC. The chain has TRBV15 and TRBJ2-5, with D possibly TRBD1 on 6 matching bases. The germline V gene has CDR1 LNHNV and CDR2 YYDKDF (reference sequence). CDR3 size: 14 residues. Deletions cut 3 bases from V and 5 bases from J, with 13 bases between.

The J gene is TRBJ2-3, the V gene TRBV6-2 or TRBV6-3; D may be TRBD1 (6 bases). The CDR3 is 13 residues long. Germline lookup yields CDR1 MNHEY and CDR2 SVGEGT. V was trimmed by 3 bases and J by 4 bases, leaving 8 bases between them. CDR3 DNA: TGTGCCAGCAGTTATCAGGGGCCAGATACGCAGTATTTT. Protein product: CASSYQGPDTQYF.

There are a few counts of this clonotype. This rearrangement joins TRBV7-2 to TRBJ2-5; possibly TRBD2 for D (6 bases). Trimming left V 2 bases short and J 5 bases short, with 15 bases between. This CDR3 region has 15 residues. Looked up from germline, CDR1 is SGHTA and CDR2 is FQGNSA. CDR3 loop: CASSLRDFSVETQYF. CDR3 DNA sequence: TGTGCCAGCAGCTTAAGGGACTTTTCGGTGGAGACCCAGTACTTC.

A single count supports this clonotype. This chain connects TRBV7-8 to TRBJ2-7, with a weak D call TRBD1 (6 bases). The J call may be wrong; the DNA end is better matched by TRBJ2-5. Germline CDR1 is SGHVS and CDR2 is FQNEAQ. The CDR3 totals 19 residues. CDR3 sequence reads: CASSPRGTRSQARSETQYF. The CDR3 bases are TGTGCCTCTTCCCCGAGGGGGACACGGTCACAGGCCCGTTCAGAGACCCAGTACTTC.

This clonotype was observed a few times. The V gene is TRBV7-9, the J gene TRBJ1-5; unclear D gene. Trimming took off 5 bases at V and 1 base at J, with 9 bases between the two ends. Looked up from germline, CDR1 is SEHNR and CDR2 is FQNEAQ (reference sequence). The CDR3 runs to 14 residues. CDR3 DNA: TGTGCCAGCAGCCGGGGAGGGAGCAATCAGCCCCAGCATTTT. Residues: CASSRGGSNQPQHF.

V and J are TRBV7-9 and TRBJ1-2; 8 bases fit TRBD1. CDR3 length: 17 residues. The germline V gene encodes CDR1 SEHNR and CDR2 FQNEAQ (reference sequence). Trimming removed 2 bases from V and 2 bases from J; junction bases left unmatched: 10. The DNA of the CDR3 is TGTGCCAGCAGCTTAAGCGATCCGGGACAGGAGAACTATGGCTACACCTTC. It yields the protein CASSLSDPGQENYGYTF.

The chain has TRBV7-9 and TRBJ2-5; perhaps TRBD2 as D (6 bases). CDR1 and CDR2 (germline): SEHNR, FQNEAQ (reference sequence). Deletions cut 5 bases from V and 3 bases from J, with 13 bases between. There are 14 residues in the CDR3. Here the CDR3 reads CASSPGLIKETQYF. The CDR3 DNA reads TGTGCCAGCAGCCCGGGACTCATTAAAGAGACCCAGTACTTC.

Only a few counts were recorded for this clonotype. The chain is built from TRBV15 and TRBJ1-5; 9 nucleotides line up with TRBD1. The CDR3 spans 13 residues. Germline V gene sequence: CDR1 LNHNV, CDR2 YYDKDF (reference sequence). The V segment lost 8 bases and the J segment 2 bases; nucleotides outside the gene matches: 1. The CDR3 reads CATRDRGNQPQHF. The CDR3 DNA reads as TGTGCCACCCGGGACAGGGGCAATCAGCCCCAGCATTTT.

The J gene is TRBJ2-3, the V gene TRBV12-3 or TRBV12-4; tentative D call: TRBD1 (6 bases). The CDR3 sequence is 14 residues long. Trimming removed 6 bases at V and 10 bases at J, with 20 bases between. The CDR3 reads CASRNRVGPFAQYF. DNA of the CDR3: TGTGCCAGCAGAAACAGGGTTGGACCTTTCGCGCAGTATTTT.

The V call is TRBV6-1, the J call TRBJ2-1, with 7 bases fitting TRBD1. Germline trimming cut 5 bases from V and 1 base from J; bases unmatched to any gene: 20. The length of the CDR3 is 20 residues. Germline CDR1 is MNHNS and CDR2 is SASEGT. CDR3 sequence (DNA): TGTGCCAGCAGTCATAGCGACAGGGTTGGATACACCGAATCCTACAATGAGCAGTTCTTC. This codes for CASSHSDRVGYTESYNEQFF.

The gene calls are TRBV7-2 and TRBJ1-2, with D unclear. The V end lost 1 base, the J end lost 6 bases, and 15 bases lay between the germline ends. This CDR3 is 15 amino acids long. Germline values: CDR1 SGHTA, CDR2 FQGNSA. CDR3 residues: CASSLGVVQRDGYTF. In DNA form, the CDR3 reads TGTGCCAGCAGCTTAGGAGTGGTGCAACGGGATGGCTACACCTTC.

This clonotype was picked up a small number of times. The chain joins TRBV20-1 to TRBJ2-1; 12 bases are shared with TRBD2. From germline, CDR1 is DFQATT and CDR2 SNEGSKA (reference sequence). Trimming cost V 3 bases and J 2 bases; bases outside gene matches: 5. This CDR3 region has 16 residues. CDR3: CSASSLAGGTYNEQFF. Written as DNA, the CDR3 is TGCAGTGCTAGTTCCCTAGCGGGAGGGACCTACAATGAGCAGTTCTTC.

The chain couples TRBV19 to TRBJ1-5, with 7 bases matching TRBD1. The germline CDR1 and CDR2 sequences are LNHDA and SQIVND (reference sequence). The V segment lost 3 bases and the J segment 3 bases; nucleotides outside the gene matches: 2. The CDR3 consists of 14 residues. This CDR3 is CASSIDRVNQPQHF. The CDR3 DNA sequence: TGTGCCAGTAGTATTGACAGGGTCAATCAGCCCCAGCATTTT. Looking up the rest from reference TRBV19 and TRBJ1-5 gives the full variable domain: DGGITQSPKYLFRKEGQNVTLSCEQNLNHDAMYWYRQDPGQGLRLIYYSQIVNDFQKGDIAEGYSVSREKKESFPLTVTSAQKNPTAFYLCASSIDRVNQPQHFGDGTRLSIL.

This clonotype was found a few times. The V and J genes are TRBV7-8 and TRBJ1-1; D may be TRBD1 (5 bases). Germline assignment: CDR1 SGHVS and CDR2 FQNEAQ. Trimming cost V 0 bases and J 6 bases, with 14 bases left between them. The CDR3 contains 15 residues. The CDR3 DNA sequence: TGTGCCAGCAGCTTAGCGGTCGCTCGGGGGGCTGAAGCTTTCTTT. This encodes CASSLAVARGAEAFF.